One and the same sample provided the 26 T cell receptor beta chains below, sequenced in a study of blood T cell repertoires in COVID-19. Clones were sequenced by immunoSEQ multiplex PCR, and TCRdb holds only the in-frame ones, with some missing. The sample gives fewer than 350,000 clones, 75% to 90% of which show up once; around 12% is in the top ten. Sequenced: peripheral blood. Receptors originate from a woman aged 70-85 years with COVID-19, enrolled during active disease.

Only one count was recorded for this clone. The chain links TRBV6-6 to TRBJ1-1; D uncertain. CDR3 length: 12 amino acids. Germline-derived CDR1 and CDR2 are MNHNY and SVGAGI (reference sequence). Trimming left V 5 bases short and J 0 bases short, with 4 bases between. This CDR3 reads CASSPLNTEAFF. For the CDR3, the DNA is TGTGCCAGCAGTCCTCTGAACACTGAAGCTTTCTTT.

The chain joins TRBV6-5 to TRBJ1-5; 8 bases are shared with TRBD1. Germline trimming cut 6 bases from V and 5 bases from J; bases unmatched to any gene: 3. The CDR3 runs to 13 residues. CDR1 and CDR2 (germline): MNHEY, SVGAGI. CDR3 nucleotide sequence: TGTGCCAGCAGCAGCAGGGGGCATCAGCCCCAGCATTTT. Amino acid sequence: CASSSRGHQPQHF.

This clone was seen a handful of times. The V call is TRBV5-8, the J call TRBJ2-2; 7 nucleotides match TRBD2. The CDR3 contains 16 residues. V trimming: 0 bases; J trimming: 1 base; junction bases outside the gene matches: 3. Germline assignment: CDR1 SGHTS and CDR2 YDEGEE. The CDR3: CASSLGDYLNTGELFF. The CDR3 coding sequence is TGTGCCAGCAGCTTGGGGGACTACCTGAACACCGGGGAGCTGTTTTTT.

The CDR3 coding sequence is TGTGCCAGCAGCCAAGGGGCAGGGATAAATGAGCAGTTCTTC. This sequence encodes CASSQGAGINEQFF. The V and J genes are TRBV3-1 (or the pseudogene TRBV3-2) and TRBJ2-1; the D gene is possibly TRBD1 (5 bases). The CDR3 is 14 amino acids. CDR1 and CDR2 (germline): LGHDT, YNNKEL (reference sequence). V was shortened by 1 base and J by 7 bases, with 11 bases between the two germline ends.

V gene TRBV20-1 combines with J gene TRBJ2-3; perhaps TRBD2 as D (6 bases). Germline V gene lookup returns CDR1 DFQATT and CDR2 SNEGSKA (reference sequence). The CDR3 is 11 amino acids. CDR3 in amino acids: CRAGSGETQYF. As DNA, the CDR3 is TGCAGGGCGGGATCCGGAGAGACGCAGTATTTT.

The chain employs TRBV7-2 and TRBJ2-4; TRBD2 matches at 11 bases. With 1 base clipped from V and 6 bases from J, the junction kept 5 bases outside the gene matches. CDR3 length: 16 residues. The germline V gene has CDR1 SGHTA and CDR2 FQGNSA. The CDR3 DNA follows: TGTGCCAGCAGCTTAGGGTCTAGCGGGGGGCTAAACATTCAGTACTTC. Its protein product is CASSLGSSGGLNIQYF.

Only a few counts were recorded for this clone. The gene calls are TRBV5-1 and TRBJ2-3; 12 nucleotides align to TRBD2. The CDR3 contains 17 residues. Germline-derived CDR1 and CDR2 are SGHRS and YFSETQ. The V and J ends lost 1 base and 3 bases, in that order; junction bases with no gene match: 6. The CDR3 bases are TGCGCCAGCAGCTTGTTTGGTGGGACTAGCGGGACAGATACGCAGTATTTT. Its protein is CASSLFGGTSGTDTQYF.

This sequence joins TRBV5-1 and TRBJ2-7, with 8 bases matching TRBD2. V lost 0 bases, J lost 6 bases, and 11 bases stayed unmatched. Germline CDR1 and CDR2: SGHRS and YFSETQ. The CDR3 runs to 16 residues. The CDR3, as DNA: TGCGCCAGCAGCTTGGCCGAGGCTAGCGGGTGGGGCGAGCAGTACTTC. As protein: CASSLAEASGWGEQYF.

The V call is TRBV9, the J call TRBJ1-1; D perhaps matches TRBD1 (5 bases). The CDR3 runs 15 residues. Per germline, CDR1 SGDLS and CDR2 YYNGEE. V lost 7 bases, J lost 0 bases, and 16 bases lay in between. As DNA, the CDR3 is TGTGCCAGCGTAAGGGGACTGAACATGAACACTGAAGCTTTCTTT. Its translation: CASVRGLNMNTEAFF.

This clone was observed once. The CDR3 sequence is CASSQGSTDTQYF. CDR3 in DNA: TGTGCCAGCTCACAGGGGAGCACAGATACGCAGTATTTT. The J gene is TRBJ2-3, the V gene TRBV2; 7 nucleotides line up with TRBD1. The germline V gene encodes CDR1 SNHLY and CDR2 FYNNEI. V was pared by 8 bases and J by 0 bases, with 2 bases of the junction left unmatched. The CDR3 runs 13 residues.

The chain has TRBV6-5 and TRBJ1-3; TRBD1 might be the D (5 bases). The germline CDR1 and CDR2 sequences are MNHEY and SVGAGI. V lost 2 bases to trimming and J lost 0 bases, with 8 bases between them. The CDR3 length is 15 residues. The CDR3 spells CASSYGASSGNTIYF. CDR3 DNA: TGTGCCAGCAGTTACGGGGCGAGCTCTGGAAACACCATATATTTT.

This chain links TRBV12-3 or TRBV12-4 with TRBJ1-1; D uncertain. Between the trimmed V and J ends, which lost 6 bases and 10 bases, there was a span of 15 bases. The CDR3 is 12 amino acids. The CDR3 loop reads CASSQRKEVAFF. CDR3 DNA sequence: TGTGCCAGCAGCCAACGGAAGGAGGTAGCTTTCTTT.

This chain connects TRBV9 to TRBJ1-5; no clear D gene. This CDR3 has 14 amino acids. Between the trimmed V and J ends, which lost 3 bases and 0 bases, there was a span of 7 bases. Germline CDR1 and CDR2: SGDLS and YYNGEE. DNA of the CDR3: TGTGCCAGCAGCGGAGGTGGTAGCAATCAGCCCCAGCATTTT. Amino acids: CASSGGGSNQPQHF.

Remarks on this clone: In the same sample, other DNA sequences code for this CDR3. The chain uses TRBV27 and TRBJ2-1; D is unclear. The CDR3 is made up of 13 amino acids. The V and J ends lost 5 bases and 0 bases respectively, with 5 bases between them. Germline CDR1 is MNHEY and CDR2 is SMNVEV (reference sequence). In DNA form, the CDR3 reads TGTGCCAGCAGTCTAGGCTCCTACAATGAGCAGTTCTTC. Translating it yields CASSLGSYNEQFF.

A few counts support this clone. The rearrangement joins TRBV11-2 to TRBJ1-5; D is perhaps TRBD1 (6 bases). The CDR3 is 14 residues long. The germline CDR1 and CDR2 sequences are SGHAT and FQNNGV. V was trimmed by 1 base and J by 3 bases, leaving 7 bases between them. CDR3 in amino acids: CASSLAGDNQPQHF. CDR3 nucleotide sequence: TGTGCCAGCAGCTTAGCAGGGGACAATCAGCCCCAGCATTTT. The entire variable domain, with the rest obtained from reference TRBV11-2 and TRBJ1-5, is as follows: EAGVAQSPRYKIIEKRQSVAFWCNPISGHATLYWYQQILGQGPKLLIQFQNNGVVDDSQLPKDRFSAERLKGVDSTLKIQPAKLEDSAVYLCASSLAGDNQPQHFGDGTRLSIL.

A few counts support this clone. The chain joins TRBV7-2 to TRBJ2-3, with 8 bases fitting TRBD2. This CDR3 has 17 amino acids. Trimming took 5 bases from V and 0 from J; bases not matched to a gene: 10. Looked up from germline, CDR1 is SGHTA and CDR2 is FQGNSA. The CDR3 spells CASSPPRGGPSTDTQYF. The CDR3 region has the DNA TGTGCCAGCAGCCCCCCTCGCGGGGGGCCTAGCACAGATACGCAGTATTTT.

The V and J genes are TRBV19 and TRBJ2-3; D gene uncertain. From germline, CDR1 is LNHDA and CDR2 SQIVND (reference sequence). The V and J ends lost 2 bases and 5 bases respectively, with 11 bases between them. This CDR3 has 14 residues. CDR3 in amino acids: CASSIQQVGDTQYF. CDR3 in DNA: TGTGCCAGTAGTATACAGCAGGTTGGAGATACGCAGTATTTT.

This chain links TRBV2 with TRBJ2-7, with TRBD1 identical over 7 bases. The CDR3 totals 17 residues. CDR1 is SNHLY, CDR2 FYNNEI, per germline. J gave up 2 bases and V 3 bases, and 13 bases lay outside the gene matches. The CDR3 DNA reads TGTGCCAGCAGTGACCTCTTGGGACAGCTTAATCCCTACGAGCAGTACTTC. Encoded protein: CASSDLLGQLNPYEQYF.

The chain uses TRBV12-5 and TRBJ2-2, with D tentatively TRBD2 (5 bases). The CDR3 has 14 residues. With 4 bases removed from V and 4 bases from J, the gap between germline ends came to 10 bases. The germline gives CDR1 LGHNT, CDR2 FRNRAP. CDR3 sequence (DNA): TGTGCTAGTGGTTCTTTGGACTCCACCGGGGAGCTGTTTTTT. This encodes CASGSLDSTGELFF.

The chain joins TRBV5-1 to TRBJ2-7; TRBD2 might be the D (5 bases). The CDR3 is 15 amino acids. CDR1 SGHRS and CDR2 YFSETQ come from the germline V gene. V was pared by 0 bases and J by 2 bases, with 12 bases between. CDR3 nucleotide sequence: TGCGCCAGCAGCTTGGAATGGAGCGGAGCCTACGAGCAGTACTTC. Residues: CASSLEWSGAYEQYF.

V gene TRBV2 combines with J gene TRBJ1-2; D is unresolved. Germline assignment: CDR1 SNHLY and CDR2 FYNNEI. Deletions cut 1 base from V and 8 bases from J, with 14 bases between. The CDR3 covers 14 residues. Here the CDR3 reads CASSEDGGRGGYTF. CDR3 DNA: TGTGCCAGCAGTGAAGATGGAGGGCGAGGCGGCTACACCTTC.

In its sample, this clone was seen once. The chain is built from TRBV12-5 and TRBJ2-3; 7 positions match TRBD1. The CDR3 loop spans 14 amino acids. Germline-derived CDR1 and CDR2 are LGHNT and FRNRAP. Trimming took 1 base from V and 5 from J; bases not matched to a gene: 3. In DNA form, the CDR3 reads TGTGCTAGTGGTTTGGGGGACAGCCTAGATACGCAGTATTTT. Translated: CASGLGDSLDTQYF.

The chain has TRBV20-1 and TRBJ1-2, with D maybe TRBD1 (5 bases). V lost 3 bases, J lost 5 bases, and 13 bases lay in between. The CDR3 extends over 13 amino acids. Per the germline V gene, CDR1 is DFQATT and CDR2 is SNEGSKA (reference sequence). CDR3 region: CSASIGDRYGYTF. CDR3 in DNA: TGCAGTGCTAGTATAGGGGATCGGTATGGCTACACCTTC.

V gene TRBV9 combines with J gene TRBJ1-4; 7 bases are shared with TRBD1. CDR1 and CDR2 from the germline V gene are SGDLS and YYNGEE. The CDR3 loop spans 13 amino acids. Trimming removed 2 bases from V and 12 bases from J; junction bases left unmatched: 7. The CDR3 is CASSVQGQGELFF. CDR3 DNA sequence: TGTGCCAGCAGCGTCCAGGGCCAGGGGGAACTGTTTTTT.

This sequence joins TRBV19 and TRBJ1-6; 8 positions agree with TRBD1. The length of the CDR3 is 16 residues. Trimming removed 5 bases from V and 7 bases from J; junction bases left unmatched: 10. The germline V gene has CDR1 LNHDA and CDR2 SQIVND (reference sequence). CDR3 sequence: CASSLDRGKRNSPLHF. Written as DNA, the CDR3 is TGTGCCAGTAGTCTCGACAGGGGCAAGCGGAATTCACCCCTCCACTTT.

The chain joins TRBV11-2 to TRBJ2-3; 8 nucleotides agree with TRBD2. The CDR3 consists of 17 residues. Germline values: CDR1 SGHAT, CDR2 FQNNGV. Losses at the gene ends were 1 base for V and 4 bases for J; bases not matched to a gene: 10. CDR3 nucleotide sequence: TGTGCCAGCAGCTTAGTCTTAGCGGGGAGTTGGGCAGATACGCAGTATTTT. It translates to CASSLVLAGSWADTQYF.